A single sample is the source of the 3 T cell receptor beta chains below, sequenced in a study of T cells after yellow fever vaccination (dated by TCRdb to about 2019). The library was obtained by 5' RACE. The sample was run on an Illumina HiSeq 2500. TCRdb handled the public reads itself, with Q25 trimming in fastp and clone calling in MiXCR, and kept productive beta chains. Entries are consolidated by CDR3 protein sequence, retaining the most common genes and DNA. The sample profile shows around 550,000 distinct CDR3 sequences; roughly 19% of them were found once. Around 15% of the sample is in the top ten clones. The treatment or condition label for this specimen denotes: live attenuated yellow fever vaccine strain. The input for sequencing was PBMCs, taken 15 days after the yellow fever booster vaccination. These receptors were taken from a man in his thirties or forties who received the YFV17D yellow fever vaccine.

In this sample, this clonotype turned up many times. The J gene is TRBJ2-2, the V gene TRBV5-1; D unresolved. CDR1 SGHRS and CDR2 YFSETQ come from the germline V gene. CDR3 length: 16 amino acids. Trimming took 4 bases from V and 0 from J, leaving 13 bases between them. This CDR3 is CASSRNGGSNTGELFF. DNA for the CDR3: TGCGCCAGCAGCCGGAACGGCGGTTCGAACACCGGGGAGCTGTTTTTT.

The chain is built from TRBV5-4 and TRBJ2-1; weak D call: TRBD1 (6 bases). Germline CDR1 SGHNT, CDR2 YYREEE (reference sequence). V was pared by 4 bases and J by 8 bases, with 22 bases between. The CDR3 spans 16 residues. This CDR3 is CASSRNPGVNNDEQFF. In nucleotides, the CDR3 is TGTGCCAGCAGCCGGAACCCAGGGGTAAACAACGATGAGCAGTTCTTC.

This clonotype appeared a few times. V and J are TRBV2 and TRBJ2-1, with D unresolved. Trimming took off 2 bases at V and 7 bases at J, with 3 bases between the two ends. The CDR3 is made up of 11 amino acids. Germline lookup yields CDR1 SNHLY and CDR2 FYNNEI. CDR3 nucleotide sequence: TGTGCCAGCAGTGAATGGAATGAGCAGTTCTTC. Protein sequence: CASSEWNEQFF.